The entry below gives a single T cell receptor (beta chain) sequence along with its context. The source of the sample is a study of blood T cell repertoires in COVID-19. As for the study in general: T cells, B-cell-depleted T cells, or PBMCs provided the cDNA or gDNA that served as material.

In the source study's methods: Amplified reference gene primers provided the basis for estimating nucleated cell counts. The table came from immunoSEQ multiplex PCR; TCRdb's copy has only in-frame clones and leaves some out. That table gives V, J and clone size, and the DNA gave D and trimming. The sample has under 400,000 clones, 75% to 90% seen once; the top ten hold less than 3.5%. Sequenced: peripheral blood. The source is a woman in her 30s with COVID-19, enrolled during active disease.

For the CDR3, the DNA is TGCAGTGCTAGTGCCCAGGGTTTCCACTATGGCTACACCTTC. Translated, it gives CSASAQGFHYGYTF. The chain joins TRBV20-1 to TRBJ1-2; TRBD1 is a possible D gene (5 bases). Germline assignment: CDR1 DFQATT and CDR2 SNEGSKA (reference sequence). V was shortened by 3 bases and J by 3 bases, with 14 bases between the two germline ends. The CDR3 runs 14 residues.